The rows below give T cell receptor beta chains drawn from one sample of a study of blood T cell repertoires in COVID-19. The table came from immunoSEQ multiplex PCR; TCRdb's copy has only in-frame clones and leaves some out. The table has around 100,000 clones, 82% seen once. The sample was peripheral blood. The receptor source for this set is a man in his fifties or sixties with acute or convalescent COVID-19. CDR3s include the opening cysteine and the closing phenylalanine or tryptophan. The D gene is left open where the match is weak. The size field is filled for only some rows; it gives once, few, many or a size class.

TGTGCCAGCAGTTACTCCGGGGTGGTCTATGGCTACACCTTC CASSYSGVVYGYTF once TRBJ1-2 TRBV6-2/TRBV6-3 NA
TGTGCCAGCAGCTTAGCGGAGGGGAAAGATACGCAGTATTTT CASSLAEGKDTQYF many TRBJ2-3 TRBV7-9 NA
TGTGCCAGCAGCTTGGGAGGGGGCGGGCGAGAGACCCAGTACTTC CASSLGGGGRETQYF NA TRBJ2-5 TRBV5-4 TRBD1
TGTGCCAGTAGTATTATCCAGGGAAGCAATCAGCCCCAGCATTTT CASSIIQGSNQPQHF few TRBJ1-5 TRBV19 NA
TGTGCCAGCAGCTCGGGACAGGGGTCATGGGAGACCCAGTACTTC CASSSGQGSWETQYF NA TRBJ2-5 TRBV9 TRBD1
TGTGCCAGCAGCTTACAGAACTATGGCTACACCTTC CASSLQNYGYTF once TRBJ1-2 TRBV11-2 NA
TGTGCCAGCAGTAGGGGACTAGCGGGGGGCTGGGAGGAGACCCAGTACTTC CASSRGLAGGWEETQYF NA TRBJ2-5 TRBV25-1 TRBD2
TGTGCTAGGCTTAGCGGGGCTTACAATGAGCAGTTCTTC CARLSGAYNEQFF few TRBJ2-1 TRBV7-7 TRBD2
TGCGCCAGCAGCCCCGGGAGACGTGCAGATACGCAGTATTTT CASSPGRRADTQYF NA TRBJ2-3 TRBV4-1 NA
TGTGCCAGCAGCTTAGTGGGGGGGGCTGTAAATCAGCCCCAGCATTTT CASSLVGGAVNQPQHF NA TRBJ1-5 TRBV11-2 NA
TGTGCCAGCTCACCAGTCAGTGTGAACACTGAAGCTTTCTTT CASSPVSVNTEAFF NA TRBJ1-1 TRBV18 NA
TGTGCCAGCAGTTCATCGGGGATGAACACTGAAGCTTTCTTT CASSSSGMNTEAFF NA TRBJ1-1 TRBV6-5 NA
TGTGCCTGGAGTTCCGGGAACCTCAATCAGCCCCAGCATTTT CAWSSGNLNQPQHF NA TRBJ1-5 TRBV30 NA
TGTGCCAGCAGTGCTACGGCGGGATCCTCTGGAAACACCATATATTTT CASSATAGSSGNTIYF once TRBJ1-3 TRBV6-1 NA
TGTGCCAGCAGTTTATACCGCCCGACAGGATATAACTATGGCTACACCTTC CASSLYRPTGYNYGYTF NA TRBJ1-2 TRBV27 NA
TGTGCCAGCAGTTACCAGGGGGCCAGCACTGAAGCTTTCTTT CASSYQGASTEAFF NA TRBJ1-1 TRBV6-5 TRBD1
TGTGCCAGTCATGCTAAGGGCAGGGGAATATTCACTGAAGCTTTCTTT CASHAKGRGIFTEAFF NA TRBJ1-1 TRBV19 NA